This record covers a single TCR beta chain. What it recognizes is unknown. This specimen belongs to a study of T-cell reconstitution after alpha-beta-depleted transplantation in children. Study-level findings and limits: Reportedly, only several hundred clones from non-depleted graft cells drove alpha-beta T-cell counts at about two months.

The germline CDR1 and CDR2 sequences are SEHNR and FQNEAQ (reference sequence). The CDR3 has 12 amino acids. Unique molecular identifiers were incorporated into the prepared TCRbeta library. One entry per CDR3 protein results from TCRdb running MiXCR on the PCR reads. The sample comprises hundreds of thousands of distinct CDR3 sequences, around 14% of which are singletons, and around 0.79% rests with the top ten. This clonotype was sampled from a girl aged 2-9 years with congenital amegakaryocytic thrombocytopenia, due to receive a stem cell transplant. The chain has TRBV7-9 and TRBJ2-1; D is possibly TRBD2 (5 bases). The sequencing used PBMCs, collected before TCRalphabeta/CD19-depleted stem cell transplant. This CDR3 reads CAGVASRDEQFF. For the CDR3, the DNA is TGTGCGGGAGTAGCGTCTCGGGATGAGCAGTTCTTC. Complete variable domain (other parts from reference TRBV7-9 and TRBJ2-1): DTGVSQNPRHKITKRGQNVTFRCDPISEHNRLYWYRQTLGQGPEFLTYFQNEAQLEKSRLLSDRFSAERPKGSFSTLEIQRTEQGDSAMYLCAGVASRDEQFFGPGTRLTVL.